This TCR beta chain is from a study of blood T cell repertoires in COVID-19. Study summary: In each case, the material was cDNA or gDNA derived from T cells, B-cell-depleted T cells, or PBMCs.

The CDR3 consists of 16 residues. Germline values: CDR1 MNHEY, CDR2 SMNVEV (reference sequence). Trimming shortened V by 5 bases and J by 5 bases, and 21 bases separated the two germline ends. Authors' analysis steps: Amplification of reference gene primers was used by the study to estimate nucleated cell counts. The assay was immunoSEQ multiplex PCR, and TCRdb's table has in-frame clones only and misses some. V, J and clone size derive from that table, while D and trimming were established from the DNA sequence. The sample holds 150,000 or so clones, roughly nine tenths seen once. This TCR was recovered from a woman between 70 and 85 years old with acute or convalescent COVID-19. Specimen: peripheral blood. The chain uses TRBV27 and TRBJ2-5, with a possible D match to TRBD1 (6 bases). The CDR3 nucleotides are TGTGCCAGCAGTCATTCGACAGGCCTGAAAGGGGAGACCCAGTACTTC. Translating it yields CASSHSTGLKGETQYF.